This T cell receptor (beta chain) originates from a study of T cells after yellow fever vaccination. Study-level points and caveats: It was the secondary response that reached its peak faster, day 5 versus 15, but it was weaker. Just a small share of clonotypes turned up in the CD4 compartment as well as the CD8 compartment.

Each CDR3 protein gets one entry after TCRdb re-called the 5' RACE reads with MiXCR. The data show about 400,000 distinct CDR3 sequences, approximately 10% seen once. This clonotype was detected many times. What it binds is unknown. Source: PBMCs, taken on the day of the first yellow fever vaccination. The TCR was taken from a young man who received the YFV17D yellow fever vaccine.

CDR3 residues: CASSLQLAGAGEQYF. In DNA form, the CDR3 reads TGTGCCAGCAGTTTACAACTAGCGGGGGCTGGGGAGCAGTACTTC. This chain links TRBV12-3 or TRBV12-4 with TRBJ2-7, with 11 nucleotides matching TRBD2. CDR3 size: 15 residues. The V gene end was trimmed by 2 bases and the J gene end by 7 bases; junction bases not matched to a gene: 7.